The 20 T cell receptor beta chains listed next were all sequenced from one sample in a study of breast tumors, draining lymph nodes, adjacent tissues. The lymph nodes were axillary draining lymph nodes from breast cancer patients. TCRdb processed the multiplex PCR reads anew with MiXCR; each CDR3 protein has one entry. The repertoire holds more than 250,000 distinct CDR3 sequences, with over 25% as singletons. The material sequenced was axillary lymph node tissue. The receptor set was obtained from a female donor with breast cancer. Some clones in this sample may be carry-over from other donors' samples.

Points on this clonotype: One junction end disagrees with the germline gene, perhaps due to a read error. The chain couples TRBV10-3 to TRBJ2-6; weak D call: TRBD2 (6 bases). Looked up from germline, CDR1 is ENHRY and CDR2 is SYGVKD. The CDR3 totals 20 residues. This chain's CDR3 is CAIRPVEGLGSLSGANVLPF. DNA of the CDR3: TGTGCCATCAGGCCCGTGGAGGGACTGGGTAGCCTCTCTGGGGCCAACGTCCTGCCTTTC.

The table lists this clonotype with many counts. V usage is TRBV13 and J usage is TRBJ2-3, with 7 bases that match TRBD2. After removal of 1 base from V and 7 bases from J, the junction contained 5 bases not matched to a gene. In germline, CDR1 is PRHDT, CDR2 FYEKMQ (reference sequence). This CDR3 spans 14 amino acids. CDR3 loop: CASSLASGENTQYF. As DNA, the CDR3 is TGTGCCAGCAGCTTAGCCAGCGGGGAAAATACGCAGTATTTT. The full variable domain, its missing parts supplied by reference TRBV13 and TRBJ2-3, is AAGVIQSPRHLIKEKRETATLKCYPIPRHDTVYWYQQGPGQDPQFLISFYEKMQSDKGSIPDRFSAQQFSDYHSELNMSSLELGDSALYFCASSLASGENTQYFGPGTRLTVL.

The rearrangement joins TRBV18 to TRBJ1-5, with D uncertain. This CDR3 spans 12 amino acids. Germline values: CDR1 KGHSH, CDR2 LQKENI. Trimming stripped 0 bases from V and 5 bases from J, with 2 bases between. This CDR3 is CASSPPDQPQHF. The CDR3 nucleotides read TGTGCCAGCTCACCACCAGATCAGCCCCAGCATTTT.

The CDR3 nucleotides read TGTGCCAGCAGCTTAGTGGGCGGGGCTCCGAGGGAAGCTTTCTTT. It translates to CASSLVGGAPREAFF. This sequence joins TRBV7-2 and TRBJ1-1; possibly TRBD1 for D (5 bases). Deletions cut 1 base from V and 8 bases from J, with 17 bases between. Germline CDR1 SGHTA, CDR2 FQGNSA. This CDR3 is 15 amino acids long. Full variable domain (rest looked up from reference TRBV7-2 and TRBJ1-1): GAGVSQSPSNKVTEKGKDVELRCDPISGHTALYWYRQSLGQGLEFLIYFQGNSAPDKSGLPSDRFSAERTGGSVSTLTIQRTQQEDSAVYLCASSLVGGAPREAFFGQGTRLTVV.

This clonotype occurred many times. This chain joins TRBV12-3 or TRBV12-4 and TRBJ2-5; D remains ambiguous. Deletions cut 3 bases from V and 4 bases from J, with 6 bases between. The length of the CDR3 is 12 residues. CDR3 residues: CASSLRPETQYF. CDR3 sequence (DNA): TGTGCCAGCAGTTTGAGGCCAGAGACCCAGTACTTC.

This clonotype was picked up a small number of times. This clone may be a read error of a much larger clone one base away. This rearrangement joins TRBV7-2 to TRBJ2-7, with D perhaps TRBD2 (6 bases). V was trimmed by 2 bases and J by 5 bases, leaving 25 bases between them. This CDR3 region has 18 residues. Germline V lookup: CDR1 SGHTA, CDR2 FQGNSA. DNA of the CDR3: TGTGCCAGCAGCTTAAGGCCCACCGGAGGCGGGATCGCACACGAGCAGTACTTC. Amino acid sequence: CASSLRPTGGGIAHEQYF.

As for this clonotype: A much larger clone sits a single nucleotide away, making a read error possible. The chain joins TRBV7-8 to TRBJ2-1; 8 bases match TRBD2. Per the germline V gene, CDR1 is SGHVS and CDR2 is FQNEAQ. Trimming at V came to 5 bases and at J to 6 bases, leaving 9 bases not matched to a gene. The CDR3 is 15 residues long. For the CDR3, the DNA is TGTGCCAGCAGCGGTGCCGGGACTAGAGGCAATGAGCAGTTCTTC. It specifies CASSGAGTRGNEQFF. Full variable domain (rest looked up from reference TRBV7-8 and TRBJ2-1): GAGVSQSPRYKVAKRGQDVALRCDPISGHVSLFWYQQALGQGPEFLTYFQNEAQLDKSGLPSDRFFAERPEGSVSTLKIQRTQQEDSAVYLCASSGAGTRGNEQFFGPGTRLTVL.

This clonotype was observed at least ten times. This chain connects TRBV20-1 to TRBJ1-5; D is unclear. The germline CDR1 and CDR2 sequences are DFQATT and SNEGSKA (reference sequence). The length of the CDR3 is 15 residues. The V and J ends lost 3 bases and 2 bases respectively, with 14 bases between them. The CDR3 is CSASPDRLGNQPQHF. CDR3 sequence (DNA): TGCAGTGCTAGCCCGGACCGCCTCGGCAATCAGCCCCAGCATTTT.

Worth noting for this clonotype: This may arise from a read error, as a much more abundant clone is one base away. The chain employs TRBV11-2 and TRBJ2-5; 7 bases fit TRBD1. V dropped 3 bases and J dropped 2; count of bases not matched to a gene: 6. The germline V gene has CDR1 SGHAT and CDR2 FQNNGV. The CDR3 runs to 15 residues. As DNA, the CDR3 is TGTGCCAGCAGCTTTATTTCGGGACAGCAAGAGACCCAGTACTTC. Amino acids: CASSFISGQQETQYF.

This clonotype was recorded many times. The V call is TRBV6-5, the J call TRBJ1-2; perhaps TRBD1 as D (5 bases). Germline V gene lookup returns CDR1 MNHEY and CDR2 SVGAGI. The V gene lost 2 bases and the J gene lost 8 bases, with 12 bases spanning the gap. The CDR3 runs 13 residues. This CDR3 is CASSYKGIGGYTF. The CDR3, as DNA: TGTGCCAGCAGTTACAAGGGGATCGGCGGCTACACCTTC.

This clonotype was counted ten times or more. The CDR3 DNA sequence: TGTGCCAGCAGTATCCAGACAGGGGAGGGGACCCAGTACTTC. This translates into CASSIQTGEGTQYF. The chain uses TRBV28 and TRBJ2-5; TRBD1 might be the D (8 bases). The CDR3 contains 14 residues. Germline V CDR1 and CDR2: MDHEN, SYDVKM. Trimming took 5 bases from V and 7 from J, leaving 17 bases between them. The whole variable domain, remainder taken from reference TRBV28 and TRBJ2-5, is DVKVTQSSRYLVKRTGEKVFLECVQDMDHENMFWYRQDPGLGLRLIYFSYDVKMKEKGDIPEGYSVSREKKERFSLILESASTNQTSMYLCASSIQTGEGTQYFGPGTRLLVL.

This clonotype showed up many times. J is TRBJ2-7 and V is TRBV20-1; maybe TRBD1 (6 bases). Germline-derived CDR1 and CDR2 are DFQATT and SNEGSKA (reference sequence). The CDR3 covers 14 residues. Trimming took off 3 bases at V and 6 bases at J, with 18 bases between the two ends. CDR3 sequence (DNA): TGCAGTGCTAGTATGGTCAGGGGAGCTTTCGAGCAGTACTTC. Encoded protein: CSASMVRGAFEQYF.

Details on this clonotype: A much larger clone lies one base from this, so it may be a read error. The chain combines TRBV6-5 with TRBJ2-1, with D maybe TRBD1 (6 bases). Germline lookup yields CDR1 MNHEY and CDR2 SVGAGI. The CDR3 has 16 amino acids. Trimming shortened V by 5 bases and J by 10 bases, and 24 bases separated the two germline ends. The CDR3 DNA reads TGTGCCAGCAGTCCGTCCTCCGGGACAAGCTCCTACGAGCAGTTCTTC. It yields the protein CASSPSSGTSSYEQFF.

This clonotype has a handful of counts. The chain couples TRBV6-1 to TRBJ2-7; no clear D gene. Germline-derived CDR1 and CDR2 are MNHNS and SASEGT. Trimming removed 7 bases at V and 1 base at J, with 14 bases between. The CDR3 covers 14 residues. Here the CDR3 reads CASIRTWGSYEQYF. CDR3 nucleotides: TGTGCCAGCATCCGGACCTGGGGATCCTACGAGCAGTACTTC.

V is TRBV4-1 and J is TRBJ2-2; D call uncertain. The CDR3 consists of 11 residues. Per the germline V gene, CDR1 is MGHRA and CDR2 is YSYEKL. V was cut by 3 bases and J by 6 bases, with 2 bases left in between. The CDR3 loop reads CASSQPGELFF. DNA of the CDR3: TGCGCCAGCAGCCAGCCCGGGGAGCTGTTTTTT.

This chain uses TRBV30 with TRBJ1-5, with TRBD1 identical over 9 bases. The CDR3 length is 14 residues. CDR1 is GTSNPN, CDR2 SVGIG, per germline (reference sequence). V lost 1 base to trimming and J lost 5 bases; unmatched junction nucleotides: 3. CDR3 residues: CAWSGTGAHQPQHF. The CDR3, as DNA: TGTGCCTGGAGTGGGACAGGGGCCCATCAGCCCCAGCATTTT.

As concerns this clonotype: At one boundary the junction diverges from the germline segment, which might be a read error. The chain joins TRBV7-9 to TRBJ2-1; tentatively, D is TRBD2 (6 bases). The germline V gene encodes CDR1 SEHNR and CDR2 FQNEAQ (reference sequence). This CDR3 region has 15 residues. The CDR3 is CASSLVSGPYNEQLF. CDR3 DNA: TGTGCCAGCAGCTTAGTTAGCGGTCCCTACAATGAGCAGCTCTTC.

In this sample, this clonotype turned up a few times. This chain uses TRBV4-3 with TRBJ1-1, with D possibly matching TRBD1 (5 bases). The V gene lost 2 bases and the J gene lost 3 bases, with 7 bases spanning the gap. The germline gives CDR1 LGHNA, CDR2 YSLEER. The CDR3 length is 13 residues. CDR3 sequence: CASSQQTDTEAFF. In DNA form, the CDR3 reads TGCGCCAGCAGCCAACAGACAGACACTGAAGCTTTCTTT.

This clonotype was detected many times. The V gene is TRBV9, the J gene TRBJ2-7; either TRBD1 or TRBD2 may supply D (5 bases each). Trimming cost V 0 bases and J 4 bases, with 11 bases left between them. Germline loops: CDR1 SGDLS, CDR2 YYNGEE. This CDR3 has 14 amino acids. This CDR3 is CASSVGPWGYEQYF. In nucleotides, the CDR3 is TGTGCCAGCAGCGTAGGTCCCTGGGGGTACGAGCAGTACTTC.

This clonotype was recorded at least ten times. The V gene is TRBV25-1, the J gene TRBJ2-7; D might be TRBD2 (5 bases). The V and J ends lost 2 bases and 5 bases respectively, with 13 bases between them. Germline CDR1 MGHDK, CDR2 SYGVNS. CDR3 length: 14 residues. DNA for the CDR3: TGTGCCAGCAGTGAAAGAGGGCGGGTCCACGAGCAGTACTTC. The encoded protein is CASSERGRVHEQYF.